Here is one T cell receptor (beta chain) with its context. CDR1 and CDR2 (germline): SGHRS, YFSETQ. With 3 bases clipped from V and 3 bases from J, the junction kept 6 bases outside the gene matches. This CDR3 has 16 amino acids. Clones were read by immunoSEQ multiplex PCR, and TCRdb kept only the in-frame ones, dropping some. The top ten clones hold 10% to 15% of a sample with some 470,000 clones, over 65% of them seen once. This entry comes from a study of shared clonotypes between healthy human individuals. The sequence was obtained from a woman aged 35 to 49 in good health. Some clones in this sample may be carry-over from other donors' samples. The material sequenced was PBMCs. The chain joins TRBV5-1 to TRBJ2-3; 11 bases match TRBD2. Here the CDR3 reads CASSSSLAGDTDTQYF. The CDR3 nucleotides are TGCGCCAGCAGCTCTTCACTAGCGGGAGATACAGATACGCAGTATTTT.